A few counts support the clone carrying this T cell receptor beta chain. Its target is unknown. CTLA-4 blockade using ipilimumab, together with focal radiation, was received by patients with chemo-refractory metastatic non-small-cell lung cancer. Sequencing was performed with immunoSEQ multiplex PCR; in TCRdb, only in-frame clones are kept and a portion is missing. The sample lists over 100,000 clones; roughly 80% were seen once. This entry is derived from a study of radiotherapy plus CTLA-4 blockade in lung cancer. Study information: Disease control reached under 35%, with objective responses in over 15%.

Germline CDR1 is WSHSY and CDR2 is SAAADI. Trimming stripped 3 bases from V and 6 bases from J, with 12 bases between. The CDR3 has 13 residues. The study's findings and limits: In blood, tumor-derived TCR clones expanded after radiotherapy plus ipilimumab.

The V gene is TRBV10-2, the J gene TRBJ2-7; D uncertain. This specimen consisted of peripheral blood, obtained from a patient treated with radiotherapy plus ipilimumab. This sequence originates from a human donor with non-small cell lung cancer that progressed on radiotherapy plus ipilimumab. Some clones in this sample may be carry-over from other donors' samples. Written as DNA, the CDR3 is TGCGCCAGCAGTGACCGTGGACGGAGCGAGCAGTACTTC. It is translated as CASSDRGRSEQYF.